What follows are 9 T cell receptor beta chains derived from one specimen sequenced in a study of beta chain features in type 1 diabetes (dated by TCRdb to 2016 to 2018). Library preparation used the immunoSEQ multiplex PCR assay. The entire amount of isolated RNA was reverse transcribed using the High Capacity cDNA Reverse Transcription Kit, so the sequenced TCRB transcripts were expressed ones. Entries here come from immuneACCESS through TCRdb and include only in-frame sequences with V and J called. Some clones fail to appear in such tables; in the studies checked, an unresolved V gene covers under half of the shortfall, and the cause of the remainder is unknown. A total of just over 450,000 clones appear in this sample, 30% of them only once. The top ten clones comprise around 0.065% of the sample. The source material was naive CD4+ T cells from blood. The cell subset or site label of this sample denotes: true naive CD4+ T cells. The receptors were sampled from a man between 18 and 29 years old in good health.

The rearrangement joins TRBV9 to TRBJ2-1; 8 nucleotides match TRBD2. Trimming took 6 bases from V and 3 from J; bases not matched to a gene: 5. Germline assignment: CDR1 SGDLS and CDR2 YYNGEE. This CDR3 region has 14 residues. The CDR3 reads CASTRTSYYNEQFF. CDR3 bases: TGTGCCAGCACCCGGACTAGCTACTACAATGAGCAGTTCTTC.

This clone turned up a few times. CDR3 region: CSGDRIYNEQFF. The DNA of the CDR3 is TGCAGCGGGGACCGAATTTACAATGAGCAGTTCTTC. J is TRBJ2-1 and V is TRBV29-1; perhaps D is TRBD1 or TRBD2 (5 bases each). CDR1 is SQVTM, CDR2 ANQGSEA, per germline. The ends were cut back, 7 bases at V and 4 bases at J, with 11 bases in the middle. CDR3 length: 12 amino acids.

J is TRBJ2-1 and V is TRBV2, with 9 bases matching TRBD2. The V and J ends lost 10 bases and 0 bases, in that order; junction bases with no gene match: 10. Germline lookup yields CDR1 SNHLY and CDR2 FYNNEI. This CDR3 has 16 residues. The CDR3 region is CATLGSSGSSYNEQFF. The CDR3 nucleotides are TGTGCCACCCTGGGAAGTAGCGGGAGCTCCTACAATGAGCAGTTCTTC.

The chain links TRBV5-1 to TRBJ2-1; TRBD2 aligns across 13 bases. V shed 3 bases, J shed 6 bases, and the junction held 3 bases outside the gene matches. The CDR3 consists of 15 residues. Germline CDR1 is SGHRS and CDR2 is YFSETQ. CDR3 sequence: CASSYGTSGVNEQFF. The CDR3, as DNA: TGCGCCAGCAGCTACGGGACTAGCGGGGTCAATGAGCAGTTCTTC.

This clone was detected a few times. In DNA form, the CDR3 reads TGTGCCAGCAGCTTATTTCATCGGGAATCTGGAAACACCATATATTTT. This codes for CASSLFHRESGNTIYF. The rearrangement links TRBV7-9 to TRBJ1-3; D unclear. The germline V and J ends were trimmed by 2 bases and 1 base, with 12 bases remaining between them. Germline CDR1 is SEHNR and CDR2 is FQNEAQ (reference sequence). This CDR3 is 16 amino acids long.

The rearrangement joins TRBV7-2 to TRBJ2-1; 13 bases are shared with TRBD2. Unmatched junction bases numbered 5, after V lost 5 bases and J lost 4 bases. The CDR3 sequence is 16 residues long. Germline lookup yields CDR1 SGHTA and CDR2 FQGNSA. CDR3 coding DNA: TGTGCCAGCAGCGGGCGACTAGCGGGAGGATACAATGAGCAGTTCTTC. This sequence encodes CASSGRLAGGYNEQFF.

The rearrangement links TRBV4-3 to TRBJ2-7; 9 positions agree with TRBD2. The germline V gene has CDR1 LGHNA and CDR2 YSLEER. The CDR3 extends over 14 amino acids. The trim removed 2 bases at V and 6 bases at J, leaving 5 bases unmatched. CDR3: CASSQPGTSSEQYF. For the CDR3, the DNA is TGCGCCAGCAGCCAACCCGGGACTAGCTCCGAGCAGTACTTC.

The chain carries TRBV30 and TRBJ1-5; the D gene is possibly TRBD1 (6 bases). The CDR3 spans 17 residues. V gave up 2 bases and J gave up 2 bases, with 19 bases separating them. Germline V gene lookup returns CDR1 GTSNPN and CDR2 SVGIG (reference sequence). The CDR3 DNA reads as TGTGCCTGGAGTCCACCCGAAACAGGGAGAGGCAATCAGCCCCAGCATTTT. Translating gives CAWSPPETGRGNQPQHF.

The chain couples TRBV9 to TRBJ1-2, with D unresolved. The CDR3 is 13 residues long. The V gene lost 2 bases and the J gene lost 4 bases, with 9 bases spanning the gap. Germline V gene lookup returns CDR1 SGDLS and CDR2 YYNGEE. The CDR3 bases are TGTGCCAGCAGCGTCCGACACAGCTATGGCTACACCTTC. As protein: CASSVRHSYGYTF.